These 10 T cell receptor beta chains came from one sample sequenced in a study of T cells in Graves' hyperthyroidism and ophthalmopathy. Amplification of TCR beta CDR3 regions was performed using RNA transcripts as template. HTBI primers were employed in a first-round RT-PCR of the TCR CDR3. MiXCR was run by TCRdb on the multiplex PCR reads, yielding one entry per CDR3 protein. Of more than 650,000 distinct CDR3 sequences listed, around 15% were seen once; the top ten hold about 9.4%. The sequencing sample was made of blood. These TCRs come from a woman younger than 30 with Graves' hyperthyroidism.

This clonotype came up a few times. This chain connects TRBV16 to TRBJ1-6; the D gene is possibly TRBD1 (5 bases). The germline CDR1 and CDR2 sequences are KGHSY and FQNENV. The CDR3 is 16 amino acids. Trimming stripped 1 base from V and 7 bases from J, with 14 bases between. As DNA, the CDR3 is TGTGCCAGCAGCCAATGGGGCGGGATCGAAAATTCACCCCTCCACTTT. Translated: CASSQWGGIENSPLHF.

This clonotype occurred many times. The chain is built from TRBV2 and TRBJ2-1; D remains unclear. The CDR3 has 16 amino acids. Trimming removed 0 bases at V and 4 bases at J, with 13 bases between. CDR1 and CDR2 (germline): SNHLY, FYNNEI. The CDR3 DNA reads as TGTGCCAGCAGTGAAGCGGCGGCTATAGGTTACAATGAGCAGTTCTTC. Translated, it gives CASSEAAAIGYNEQFF.

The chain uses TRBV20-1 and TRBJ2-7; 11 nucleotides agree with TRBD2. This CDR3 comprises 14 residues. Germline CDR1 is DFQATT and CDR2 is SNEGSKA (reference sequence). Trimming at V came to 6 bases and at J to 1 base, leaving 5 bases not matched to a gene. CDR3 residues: CSAQTSGDSYEQYF. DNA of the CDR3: TGCAGTGCCCAGACTAGCGGGGATTCCTACGAGCAGTACTTC.

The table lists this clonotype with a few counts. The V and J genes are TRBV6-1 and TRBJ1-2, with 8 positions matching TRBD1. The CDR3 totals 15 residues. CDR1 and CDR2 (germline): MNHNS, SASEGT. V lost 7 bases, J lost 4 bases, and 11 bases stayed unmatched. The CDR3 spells CASMSGGENSYGYTF. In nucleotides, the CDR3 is TGTGCCAGCATGTCAGGGGGCGAGAATAGCTATGGCTACACCTTC.

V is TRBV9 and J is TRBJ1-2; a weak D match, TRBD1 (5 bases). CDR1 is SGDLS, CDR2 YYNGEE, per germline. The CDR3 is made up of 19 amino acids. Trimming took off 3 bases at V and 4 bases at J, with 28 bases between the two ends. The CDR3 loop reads CASSAQTRTVGDSRYGYTF. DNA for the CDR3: TGTGCCAGCAGCGCACAAACCCGAACAGTGGGGGACTCACGCTATGGCTACACCTTC.

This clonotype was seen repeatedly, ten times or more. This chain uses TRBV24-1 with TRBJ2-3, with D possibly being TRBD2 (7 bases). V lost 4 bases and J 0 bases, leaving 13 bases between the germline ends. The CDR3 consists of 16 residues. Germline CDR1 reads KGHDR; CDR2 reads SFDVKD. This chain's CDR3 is CATSESRGASTDTQYF. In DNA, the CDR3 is TGTGCCACCAGTGAGTCCCGGGGGGCCAGCACAGATACGCAGTATTTT.

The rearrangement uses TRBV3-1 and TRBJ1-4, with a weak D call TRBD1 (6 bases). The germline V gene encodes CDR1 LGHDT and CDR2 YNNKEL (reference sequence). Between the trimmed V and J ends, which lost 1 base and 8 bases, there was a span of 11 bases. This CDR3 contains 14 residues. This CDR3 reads CASSQVTGKEKLFF. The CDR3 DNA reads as TGTGCCAGCAGCCAAGTTACAGGGAAGGAAAAACTGTTTTTT.

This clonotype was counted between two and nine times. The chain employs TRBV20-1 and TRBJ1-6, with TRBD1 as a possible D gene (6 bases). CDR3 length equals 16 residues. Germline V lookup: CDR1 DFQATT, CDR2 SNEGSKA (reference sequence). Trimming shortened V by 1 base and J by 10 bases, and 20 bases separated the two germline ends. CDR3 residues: CSARGSGTFRASPLHF. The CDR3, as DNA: TGCAGTGCTAGAGGTTCCGGGACATTTAGGGCGTCACCCCTCCACTTT.

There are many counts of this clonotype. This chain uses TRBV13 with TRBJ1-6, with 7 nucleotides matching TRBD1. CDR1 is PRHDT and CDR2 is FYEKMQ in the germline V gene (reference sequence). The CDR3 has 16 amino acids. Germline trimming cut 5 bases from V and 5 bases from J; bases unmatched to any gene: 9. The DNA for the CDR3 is TGTGCCAGCAGCCCCGGGACAGAGCGTAATAATTCACCCCTCCACTTT. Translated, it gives CASSPGTERNNSPLHF.

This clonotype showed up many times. This chain's CDR3 is CSAAPGELGGEQYF. CDR3 sequence (DNA): TGCAGTGCTGCGCCGGGGGAACTAGGAGGCGAGCAGTACTTC. This chain connects TRBV20-1 to TRBJ2-7, with D tentatively TRBD2 (6 bases). V lost 5 bases and J 6 bases, leaving 20 bases between the germline ends. This CDR3 comprises 14 residues. The V gene's germline CDR1 is DFQATT and CDR2 SNEGSKA (reference sequence).